This T cell receptor beta chain is from a study of CD8 T cells in ankylosing spondylitis. Study observations and caveats: Clones linked with disease were CD8+ and fairly uncommon in the peripheral blood.

A remark on this clonotype: Antigen specificity is unknown.

V lost 5 bases to trimming and J lost 6 bases; unmatched junction nucleotides: 7. Germline V lookup: CDR1 SEHNR, CDR2 FQNEAQ (reference sequence). This CDR3 has 15 amino acids. TCR beta libraries were made by quantitative 5'-RACE with molecular barcodes. TCRdb itself ran the 5' RACE reads through MiXCR, one entry per CDR3 protein. The table includes around 140,000 distinct CDR3 sequences, 11% detected once. Material: blood, either unsorted or a sorted T cell fraction (not recorded which). This receptor was identified in a female donor with ankylosing spondylitis or in good health (not recorded which). The chain recombines TRBV7-9 with TRBJ1-6, with 7 positions matching TRBD1. In DNA form, the CDR3 reads TGTGCCAGCAGCCCCCGACAGGGATCTAATTCACCCCTCCACTTT. It codes for CASSPRQGSNSPLHF.